The sequence of this T cell receptor beta chain was determined in a study of blood T cell repertoires in COVID-19 (dated by TCRdb to 2020 to 2022). Turning to the overall study: Collaborator samples came from the United States, Italy and Spain and covered acute and convalescent phases of COVID-19. The material from the prospective study consisted of cDNA or gDNA derived from T cells, B-cell-depleted T cells, or PBMCs. The dataset comprised deeply sampled blood TCRbeta repertoires from subjects exposed to, actively infected with, or recovered from COVID-19. Where available, HLA class I and class II types were taken from metadata supplied by the sample provider and were not determined by assay-based typing. The sample metadata nearly always contained a de-identified subject ID, COVID-19 status, age in years and sex. The repertoires were made available in a free public database intended to serve as a resource for research on the immune response to SARS-CoV-2. The samples were drawn from the first 160 participants of the ongoing ImmuneRACE study and from roughly 1,300 subjects provided by 6 global collaborators. Broad study findings and their caveats: The amount of clinical and demographic metadata varied by source and participant and was provided uncurated.

For this clone: No antigen is known for it. No clone much larger than this one lies a single base away; base qualities are absent.

TCRbeta CDR3 regions were amplified from genomic DNA by means of the immunoSEQ Assay, a bias-controlled multiplex PCR. In the original analysis: Within the assay, amplification of reference gene primers was used to estimate how many nucleated cells each sample contained. To quantify the absolute abundance of each unique TCRbeta CDR3 rearrangement, sequence reads were collapsed and filtered. For each sample, productive Simpson clonality was calculated as the square root of Simpson's diversity index across productive rearrangements. TCRdb holds this immuneACCESS table with in-frame rearrangements only. Some clones are missing; in checked studies, unresolved V genes explain under half, and the rest has no known cause. V, J and clone size are taken as reported in that table, and D and trimming were inferred from the DNA itself. Across this sample there are fewer than 200,000 clones, with 86% seen only once. The top ten constitute about 9.6% of the sample.

Each collaborating institution followed its own protocols to collect whole blood in K2EDTA tubes. For TCRbeta analysis, collaborators shipped samples in one of three forms: frozen whole blood, isolated PBMCs, or DNA extracted from either of those sample types. For CDR1 and CDR2, the germline V gene lists SQVTM and ANQGSEA. V is pared back by 4 bases and J by 0 bases, with 7 bases lying between the germline termini. Inclusive of the bounding cysteine and phenylalanine, the CDR3 is 13 residues long. The entry retains the CDR3 DNA only, 39 bases that are in frame from base 1. Sequencing input: peripheral blood. The sequence links TRBV29-1 to TRBJ2-1; TRBD2 could be the D gene, as 5 bases match. This receptor was obtained from a man aged 45 to 65 with active or convalescent COVID-19. Here is the DNA: TGCAGCGTTGGCGGGCGCTCCTACAATGAGCAGTTCTTC. Translated, this gives CSVGGRSYNEQFF.